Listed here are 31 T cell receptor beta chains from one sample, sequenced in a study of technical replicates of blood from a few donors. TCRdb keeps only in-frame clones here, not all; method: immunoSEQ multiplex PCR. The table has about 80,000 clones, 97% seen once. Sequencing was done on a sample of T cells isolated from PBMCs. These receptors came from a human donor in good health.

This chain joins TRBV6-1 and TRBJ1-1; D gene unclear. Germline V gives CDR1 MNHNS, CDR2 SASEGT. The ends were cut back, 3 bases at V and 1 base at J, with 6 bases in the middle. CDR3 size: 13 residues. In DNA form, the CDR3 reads TGTGCCAGCAGTGAGGCAGGGAACACTGAAGCTTTCTTT. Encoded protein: CASSEAGNTEAFF.

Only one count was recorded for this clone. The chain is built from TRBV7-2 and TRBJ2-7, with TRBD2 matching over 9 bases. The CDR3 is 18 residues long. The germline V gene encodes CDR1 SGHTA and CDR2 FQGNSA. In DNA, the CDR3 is TGTGCTACCTCGACCGGAGATGGCGGGAGGGCAAAAAACTACGAGCAGTACTTC. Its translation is CATSTGDGGRAKNYEQYF.

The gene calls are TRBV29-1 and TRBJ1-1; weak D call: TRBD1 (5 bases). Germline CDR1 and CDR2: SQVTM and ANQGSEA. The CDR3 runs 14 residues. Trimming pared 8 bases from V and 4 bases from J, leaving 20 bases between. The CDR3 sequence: CSTVGGMRGTEAFF. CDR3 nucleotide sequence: TGCAGCACGGTCGGGGGTATGAGGGGCACTGAAGCTTTCTTT. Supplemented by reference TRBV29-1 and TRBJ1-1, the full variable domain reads SAVISQKPSRDICQRGTSLTIQCQVDSQVTMMFWYRQQPGQSLTLIATANQGSEATYESGFVIDKFPISRPNLTFSTLTVSNMSPEDSSIYLCSTVGGMRGTEAFFGQGTRLTVV.

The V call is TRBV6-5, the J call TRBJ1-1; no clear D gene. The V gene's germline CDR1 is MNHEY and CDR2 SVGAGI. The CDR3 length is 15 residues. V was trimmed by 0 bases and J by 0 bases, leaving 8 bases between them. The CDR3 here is CASSYSVSVNTEAFF. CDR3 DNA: TGTGCCAGCAGTTACTCCGTGTCAGTGAACACTGAAGCTTTCTTT.

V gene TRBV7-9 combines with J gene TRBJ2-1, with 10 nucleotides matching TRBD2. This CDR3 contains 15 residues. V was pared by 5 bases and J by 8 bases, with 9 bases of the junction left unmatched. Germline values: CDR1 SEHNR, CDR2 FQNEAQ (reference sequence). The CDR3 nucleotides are TGTGCCAGCAGCGCCAGCGGGAGGGCCGTCGATGAGCAGTTCTTC. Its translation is CASSASGRAVDEQFF.

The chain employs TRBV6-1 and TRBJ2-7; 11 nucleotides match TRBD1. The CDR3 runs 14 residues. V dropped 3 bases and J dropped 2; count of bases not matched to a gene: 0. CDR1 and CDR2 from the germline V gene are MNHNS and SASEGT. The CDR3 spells CASSEGQGAYEQYF. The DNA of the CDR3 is TGTGCCAGCAGTGAGGGACAGGGGGCCTACGAGCAGTACTTC.

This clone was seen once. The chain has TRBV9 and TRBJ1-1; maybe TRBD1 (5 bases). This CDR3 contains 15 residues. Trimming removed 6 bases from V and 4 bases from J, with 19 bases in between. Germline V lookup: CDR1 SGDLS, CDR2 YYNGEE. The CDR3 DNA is TGTGCCAGCAACACCCGTGGGACGGAGGGCACTGAAGCTTTCTTT. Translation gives CASNTRGTEGTEAFF.

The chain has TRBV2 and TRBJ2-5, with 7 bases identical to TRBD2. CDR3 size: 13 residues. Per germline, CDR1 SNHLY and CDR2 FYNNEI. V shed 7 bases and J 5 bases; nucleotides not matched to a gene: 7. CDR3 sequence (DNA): TGTGCCAGCATGGGGGGGTTCGTGGAGACCCAGTACTTC. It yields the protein CASMGGFVETQYF.

The CDR3 DNA sequence: TGCGCCAGCAGCTTGGTGGTTGGACAGGGGAATCGTGGGGAGCTGTTTTTT. Residues: CASSLVVGQGNRGELFF. V usage is TRBV5-1 and J usage is TRBJ2-2; 9 bases are shared with TRBD1. In germline, CDR1 is SGHRS, CDR2 YFSETQ. The CDR3 length is 17 residues. V trimming: 0 bases; J trimming: 8 bases; junction bases outside the gene matches: 11. The variable domain in full, completed from reference TRBV5-1 and TRBJ2-2, reads KAGVTQTPRYLIKTRGQQVTLSCSPISGHRSVSWYQQTPGQGLQFLFEYFSETQRNKGNFPGRFSGRQFSNSRSEMNVSTLELGDSALYLCASSLVVGQGNRGELFFGEGSRLTVL.

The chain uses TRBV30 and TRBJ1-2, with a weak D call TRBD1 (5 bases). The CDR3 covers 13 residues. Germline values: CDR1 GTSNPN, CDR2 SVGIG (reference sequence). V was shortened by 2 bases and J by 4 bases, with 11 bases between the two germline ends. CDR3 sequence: CAWSPGGVYGYTF. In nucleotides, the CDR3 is TGTGCCTGGAGTCCGGGGGGGGTCTATGGCTACACCTTC.

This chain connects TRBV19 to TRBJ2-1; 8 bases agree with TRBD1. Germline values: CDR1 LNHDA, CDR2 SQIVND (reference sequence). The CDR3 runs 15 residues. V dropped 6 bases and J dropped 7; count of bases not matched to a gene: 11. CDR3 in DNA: TGTGCCAGTAGGCCCCGGACAGGGATTGGGAATGAGCAGTTCTTC. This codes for CASRPRTGIGNEQFF.

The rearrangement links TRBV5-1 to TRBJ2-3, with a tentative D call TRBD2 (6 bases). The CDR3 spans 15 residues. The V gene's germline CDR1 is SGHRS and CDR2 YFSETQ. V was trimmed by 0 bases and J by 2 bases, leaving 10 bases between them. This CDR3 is CASSLVGTATDTQYF. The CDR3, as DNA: TGCGCCAGCAGCTTGGTTGGGACTGCCACAGATACGCAGTATTTT. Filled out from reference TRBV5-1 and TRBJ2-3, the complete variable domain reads KAGVTQTPRYLIKTRGQQVTLSCSPISGHRSVSWYQQTPGQGLQFLFEYFSETQRNKGNFPGRFSGRQFSNSRSEMNVSTLELGDSALYLCASSLVGTATDTQYFGPGTRLTVL.

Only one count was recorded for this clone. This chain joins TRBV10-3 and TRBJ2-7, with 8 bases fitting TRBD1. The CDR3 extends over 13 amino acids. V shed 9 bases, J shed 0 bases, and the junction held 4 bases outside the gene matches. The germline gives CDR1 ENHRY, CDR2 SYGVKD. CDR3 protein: CAIRTGSSYEQYF. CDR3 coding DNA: TGTGCCATTCGGACAGGGAGCTCCTACGAGCAGTACTTC.

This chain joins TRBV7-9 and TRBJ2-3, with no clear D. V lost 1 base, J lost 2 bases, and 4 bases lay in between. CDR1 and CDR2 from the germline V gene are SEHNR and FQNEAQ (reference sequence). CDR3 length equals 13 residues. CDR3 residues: CASSLDFTDTQYF. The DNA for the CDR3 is TGTGCCAGCAGCTTAGACTTCACAGATACGCAGTATTTT.

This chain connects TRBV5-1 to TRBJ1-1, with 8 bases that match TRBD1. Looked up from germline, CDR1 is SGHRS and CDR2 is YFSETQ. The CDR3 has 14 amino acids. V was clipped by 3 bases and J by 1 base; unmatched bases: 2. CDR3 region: CASSWGQANTEAFF. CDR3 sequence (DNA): TGCGCCAGCAGCTGGGGACAGGCGAACACTGAAGCTTTCTTT. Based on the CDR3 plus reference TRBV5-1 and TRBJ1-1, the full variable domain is KAGVTQTPRYLIKTRGQQVTLSCSPISGHRSVSWYQQTPGQGLQFLFEYFSETQRNKGNFPGRFSGRQFSNSRSEMNVSTLELGDSALYLCASSWGQANTEAFFGQGTRLTVV.

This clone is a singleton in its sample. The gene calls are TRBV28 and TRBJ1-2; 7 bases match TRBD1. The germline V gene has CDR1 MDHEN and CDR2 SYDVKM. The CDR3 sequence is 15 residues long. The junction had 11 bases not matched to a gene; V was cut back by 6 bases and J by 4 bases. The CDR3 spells CASSLTGNSFYGYTF. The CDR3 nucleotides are TGTGCCAGCAGCTTGACAGGGAACTCCTTCTATGGCTACACCTTC.

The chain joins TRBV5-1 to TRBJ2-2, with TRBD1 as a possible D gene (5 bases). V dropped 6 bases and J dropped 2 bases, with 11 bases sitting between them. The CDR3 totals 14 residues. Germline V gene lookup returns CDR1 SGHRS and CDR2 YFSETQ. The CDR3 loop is CASTLDTNTGELFF. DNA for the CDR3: TGCGCCAGCACCCTGGACACCAACACCGGGGAGCTGTTTTTT.

CDR3 DNA: TGTGCTAGTGGTTTGAAGGCGGGGAGCTCCTACAATGAGCAGTTCTTC. Protein product: CASGLKAGSSYNEQFF. This rearrangement joins TRBV12-5 to TRBJ2-1; D possibly corresponds to TRBD2 (6 bases). Trimming cost V 2 bases and J 0 bases, with 11 bases left between them. Per the germline V gene, CDR1 is LGHNT and CDR2 is FRNRAP. CDR3 length: 16 residues.

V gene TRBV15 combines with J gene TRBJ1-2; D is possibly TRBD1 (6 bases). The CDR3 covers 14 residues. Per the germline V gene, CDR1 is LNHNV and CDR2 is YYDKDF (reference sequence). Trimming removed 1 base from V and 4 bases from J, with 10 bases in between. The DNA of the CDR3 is TGTGCCACCAGCAGAGGAGGGGGTGGCTATGGCTACACCTTC. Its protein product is CATSRGGGGYGYTF. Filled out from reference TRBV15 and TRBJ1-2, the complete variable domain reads DAMVIQNPRYQVTQFGKPVTLSCSQTLNHNVMYWYQQKSSQAPKLLFHYYDKDFNNEADTPDNFQSRRPNTSFCFLDIRSPGLGDTAMYLCATSRGGGGYGYTFGSGTRLTVV.

CDR3 sequence (DNA): TGTGCCAGCAGTTTTGGGACAGGGTTGTTTGGGGGGCGGGAGGATACGCAGTATTTT. It encodes CASSFGTGLFGGREDTQYF. The chain is built from TRBV28 and TRBJ2-3; 9 bases map to TRBD1. Germline V CDR1 and CDR2: MDHEN, SYDVKM. V shed 3 bases and J 6 bases; nucleotides not matched to a gene: 19. CDR3 size: 19 residues.

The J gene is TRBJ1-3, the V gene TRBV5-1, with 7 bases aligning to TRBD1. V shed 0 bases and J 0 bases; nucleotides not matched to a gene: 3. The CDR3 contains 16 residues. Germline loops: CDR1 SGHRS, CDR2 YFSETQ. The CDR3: CASSLGGTDSGNTIYF. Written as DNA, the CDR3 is TGCGCCAGCAGCTTGGGAGGGACAGACTCTGGAAACACCATATATTTT.

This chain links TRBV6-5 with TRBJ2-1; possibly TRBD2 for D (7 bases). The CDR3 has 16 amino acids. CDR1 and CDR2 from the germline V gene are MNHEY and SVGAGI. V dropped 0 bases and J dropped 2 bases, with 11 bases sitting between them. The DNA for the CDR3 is TGTGCCAGCAGTTACTCGATGGGGGGGCCCTACAATGAGCAGTTCTTC. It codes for CASSYSMGGPYNEQFF.

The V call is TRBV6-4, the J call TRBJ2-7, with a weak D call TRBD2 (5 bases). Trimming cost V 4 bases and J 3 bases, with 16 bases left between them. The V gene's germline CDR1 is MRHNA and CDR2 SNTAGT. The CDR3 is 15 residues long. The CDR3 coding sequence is TGTGCCAGCAGTGCCGAGTACGGGGAGATCTACGAGCAGTACTTC. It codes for CASSAEYGEIYEQYF.

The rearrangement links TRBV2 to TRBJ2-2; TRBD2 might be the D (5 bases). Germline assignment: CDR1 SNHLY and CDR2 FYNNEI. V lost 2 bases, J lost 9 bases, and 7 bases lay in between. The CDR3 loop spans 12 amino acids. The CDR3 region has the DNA TGTGCCAGCAGTGAAAGAGGGAGGGAGCTGTTTTTT. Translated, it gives CASSERGRELFF. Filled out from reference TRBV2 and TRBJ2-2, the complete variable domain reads EPEVTQTPSHQVTQMGQEVILRCVPISNHLYFYWYRQILGQKVEFLVSFYNNEISEKSEIFDDQFSVERPDGSNFTLKIRSTKLEDSAMYFCASSERGRELFFGEGSRLTVL.

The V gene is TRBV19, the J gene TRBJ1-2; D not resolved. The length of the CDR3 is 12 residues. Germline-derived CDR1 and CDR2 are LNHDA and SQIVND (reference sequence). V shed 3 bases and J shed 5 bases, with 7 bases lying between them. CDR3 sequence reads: CASSMRRYGYTF. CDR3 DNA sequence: TGTGCCAGTAGTATGAGGAGGTATGGCTACACCTTC.

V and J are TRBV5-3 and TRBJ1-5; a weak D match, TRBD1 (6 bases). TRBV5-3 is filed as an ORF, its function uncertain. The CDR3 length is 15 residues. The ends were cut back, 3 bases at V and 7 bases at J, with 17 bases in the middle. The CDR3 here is CARSWDGGHRQPQHF. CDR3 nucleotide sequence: TGTGCCAGAAGCTGGGACGGGGGGCATAGACAGCCCCAGCATTTT.

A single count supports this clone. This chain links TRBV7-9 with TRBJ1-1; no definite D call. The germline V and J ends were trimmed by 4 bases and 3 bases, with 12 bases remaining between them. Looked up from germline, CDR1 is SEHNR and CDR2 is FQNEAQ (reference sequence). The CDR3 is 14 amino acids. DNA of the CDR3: TGTGCCAGCAGCTCCATTGGGAGTGACACTGAAGCTTTCTTT. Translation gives CASSSIGSDTEAFF.

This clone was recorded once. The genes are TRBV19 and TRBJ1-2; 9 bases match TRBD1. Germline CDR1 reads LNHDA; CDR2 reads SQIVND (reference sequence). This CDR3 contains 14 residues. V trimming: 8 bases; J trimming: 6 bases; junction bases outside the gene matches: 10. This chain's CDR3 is CASWERDRDHGYTF. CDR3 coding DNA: TGTGCCAGTTGGGAAAGGGACAGGGATCATGGCTACACCTTC. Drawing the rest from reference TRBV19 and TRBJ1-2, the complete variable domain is DGGITQSPKYLFRKEGQNVTLSCEQNLNHDAMYWYRQDPGQGLRLIYYSQIVNDFQKGDIAEGYSVSREKKESFPLTVTSAQKNPTAFYLCASWERDRDHGYTFGSGTRLTVV.

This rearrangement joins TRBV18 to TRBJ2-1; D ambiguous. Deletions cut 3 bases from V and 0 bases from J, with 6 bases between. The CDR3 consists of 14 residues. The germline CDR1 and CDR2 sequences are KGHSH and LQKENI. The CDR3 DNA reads TGTGCCAGCTCACCGCCGAGCTCCTACAATGAGCAGTTCTTC. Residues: CASSPPSSYNEQFF.

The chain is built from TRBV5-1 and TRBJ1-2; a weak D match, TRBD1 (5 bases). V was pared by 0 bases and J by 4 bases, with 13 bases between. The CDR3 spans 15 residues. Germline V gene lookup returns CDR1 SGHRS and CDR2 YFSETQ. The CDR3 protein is CASSLGGSDSYGYTF. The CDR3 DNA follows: TGCGCCAGCAGCTTGGGAGGAAGTGACAGCTATGGCTACACCTTC.

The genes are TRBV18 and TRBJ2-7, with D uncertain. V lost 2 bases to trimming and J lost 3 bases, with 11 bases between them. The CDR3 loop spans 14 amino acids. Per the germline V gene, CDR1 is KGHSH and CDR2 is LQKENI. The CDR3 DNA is TGTGCCAGCTCACCAGAGGTGCAGAACTACGAGCAGTACTTC. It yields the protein CASSPEVQNYEQYF.